Listed here are 3 T cell receptor beta chains from one sample, sequenced in a study of OX40 agonist ivuxolimab in advanced cancers. Assay used: immunoSEQ multiplex PCR; TCRdb lists only in-frame clones, some missing. Among about 100,000 clones listed, less than 95% were seen once. The sequencing here drew on CD4+ or CD8+ T cells sorted from blood, taken in a trial of the OX40 agonist ivuxolimab. These receptors were obtained from an adult with an advanced solid tumor such as melanoma, head and neck, liver or kidney cancer.

The genes are TRBV18 and TRBJ1-1; D may be TRBD1 (6 bases). Trimming stripped 2 bases from V and 3 bases from J, with 10 bases between. This CDR3 is 14 amino acids long. Germline V gene lookup returns CDR1 KGHSH and CDR2 LQKENI. In DNA, the CDR3 is TGTGCCAGCTCACCATGGGACACCGACACTGAAGCTTTCTTT. Residues: CASSPWDTDTEAFF. The entire variable domain, with the rest obtained from reference TRBV18 and TRBJ1-1, is as follows: NAGVMQNPRHLVRRRGQEARLRCSPMKGHSHVYWYRQLPEEGLKFMVYLQKENIIDESGMPKERFSAEFPKEGPSILRIQQVVRGDSAAYFCASSPWDTDTEAFFGQGTRLTVV.

The V gene is TRBV18, the J gene TRBJ2-7; D is perhaps TRBD1 (7 bases). The V end lost 2 bases, the J end lost 5 bases, and 13 bases lay between the germline ends. The CDR3 length is 14 residues. CDR1 is KGHSH and CDR2 is LQKENI in the germline V gene. The CDR3 DNA is TGTGCCAGCTCACCAGACAGGGCGGGGAACGAGCAGTACTTC. It translates to CASSPDRAGNEQYF.

The rearrangement joins TRBV2 to TRBJ2-7; D call uncertain. CDR1 SNHLY and CDR2 FYNNEI come from the germline V gene. The CDR3 extends over 13 amino acids. V gave up 4 bases and J gave up 5 bases, with 12 bases separating them. This CDR3 reads CASSAGRLHEQYF. Here the CDR3 DNA reads TGTGCCAGCAGTGCCGGCAGGTTGCACGAGCAGTACTTC.